This TCR beta chain was sequenced during a study of shared T cell receptors in the human thymus. Between the trimmed V and J ends, which lost 3 bases and 6 bases, there was a span of 8 bases. This CDR3 region has 11 residues. The germline V gene has CDR1 DFQATT and CDR2 SNEGSKA (reference sequence). Assay used: immunoSEQ multiplex PCR; TCRdb lists only in-frame clones, some missing. The sample gives under 700,000 clones, 70% to 80% of which show up once; about 0.014% is in the top ten. The same sample was also used in a study of human thymus T cells. As that report states: It was healthy Finnish infants having corrective surgery for congenital heart defects who were the donors. Obtained as resections during corrective heart surgery, the thymus tissue was then studied.

The sample comprised thymocytes. The J gene is TRBJ1-2, the V gene TRBV20-1; D is possibly TRBD1 (5 bases). The origin of this receptor is a boy younger than two with a congenital heart defect. The DNA for the CDR3 is TGCAGTGCTAGTGGGGGGGATGGCTACACCTTC. It translates to CSASGGDGYTF.